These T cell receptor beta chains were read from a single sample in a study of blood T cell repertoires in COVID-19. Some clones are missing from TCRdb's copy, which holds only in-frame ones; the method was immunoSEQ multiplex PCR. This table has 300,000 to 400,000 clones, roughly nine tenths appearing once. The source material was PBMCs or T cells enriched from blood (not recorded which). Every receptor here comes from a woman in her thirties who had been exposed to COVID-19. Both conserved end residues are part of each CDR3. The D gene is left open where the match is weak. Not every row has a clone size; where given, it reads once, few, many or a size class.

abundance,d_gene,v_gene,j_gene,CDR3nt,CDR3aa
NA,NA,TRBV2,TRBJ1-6,TGTGCCAGCAGGGACCCTCGGGGTCTCAGCTCCTATAATTCACCCCTCCACTTT,CASRDPRGLSSYNSPLHF
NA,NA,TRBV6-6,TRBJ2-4,TGTGCCAGCAGTTACTCGAATATGGGGCTTGGAAACATTCAGTACTTC,CASSYSNMGLGNIQYF
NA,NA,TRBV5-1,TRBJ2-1,TGCGCCAGCAGCGGAGGGACCTCCAATGAGCAGTTCTTC,CASSGGTSNEQFF
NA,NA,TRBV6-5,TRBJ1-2,TGTGCCAGCAGTATCGCGCGGGGAAGGGGCTATGGCTACACCTTC,CASSIARGRGYGYTF
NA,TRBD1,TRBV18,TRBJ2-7,TGTGCCAGCTCCGGGACAGCGAACGCCCCCTACGAGCAGTACTTC,CASSGTANAPYEQYF
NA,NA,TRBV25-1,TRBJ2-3,TGTGCCAGCAGTGAATTGGCTGTCACAGATACGCAGTATTTT,CASSELAVTDTQYF
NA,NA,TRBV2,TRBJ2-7,TGTGCCAGCAGCGTCGGGGGATCAACCTACGAGCAGTACTTC,CASSVGGSTYEQYF
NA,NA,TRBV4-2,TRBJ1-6,TGTGCCAGCAGCCAAGATCACACCGTTTCCTATAATTCACCCCTCCACTTT,CASSQDHTVSYNSPLHF
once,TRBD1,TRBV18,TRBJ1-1,TGTGCCAGCTCTATAGGGGGCGGAAGAGTGAATACTGAAGCTTTCTTT,CASSIGGGRVNTEAFF
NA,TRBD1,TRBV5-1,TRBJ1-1,TGCGCCAGCAGCTTGGCGGTCTGGACAGGCCAAGGTGGGGCTTTCTTT,CASSLAVWTGQGGAFF
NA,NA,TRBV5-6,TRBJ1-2,TGTGCCAGCAGCCCAGGGCCCTTCCTCCCTGTTTATGGCTACACCTTC,CASSPGPFLPVYGYTF
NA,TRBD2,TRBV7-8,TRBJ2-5,TGTGCCAGCAGCTTATTGGGGCTAGCGGGGTCCGGGACCCAGTACTTC,CASSLLGLAGSGTQYF
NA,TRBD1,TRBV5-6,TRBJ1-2,TGTGCCAGCAGCTCTCCCAACAGGGGATCCTATGGCTACACCTTC,CASSSPNRGSYGYTF
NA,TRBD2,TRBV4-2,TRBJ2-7,TGTGCCAGCAGCCAAGGCACGGAAAGCGGGGGAGCCGTCGAGCAGTACTTC,CASSQGTESGGAVEQYF
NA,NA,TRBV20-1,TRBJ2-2,TGCAGTGCTAGTAACATTGCCAGGCGAAACACCGGGGAGCTGTTTTTT,CSASNIARRNTGELFF
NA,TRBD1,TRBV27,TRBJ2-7,TGTGCCAGCAGGTCGCCACAGGGGGACGAGCAGTACTTC,CASRSPQGDEQYF
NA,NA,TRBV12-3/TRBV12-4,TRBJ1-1,TGTGCCAGCACCACCGACAGCGTCACTGAAGCTTTCTTT,CASTTDSVTEAFF
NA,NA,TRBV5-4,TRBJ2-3,TGTGCCAGCAGTTCCGGGGGGCCGGGGGCAGATACGCAGTATTTT,CASSSGGPGADTQYF
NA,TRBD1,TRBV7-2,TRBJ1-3,TGTGCCAGCAGCTTAGCGCGCAGGGGGCTATATGGAAACACCATATATTTT,CASSLARRGLYGNTIYF
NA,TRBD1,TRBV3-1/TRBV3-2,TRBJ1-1,TGTGCCAGCAGCCCCAGAGGGGGCCACACTGAAGCTTTCTTT,CASSPRGGHTEAFF
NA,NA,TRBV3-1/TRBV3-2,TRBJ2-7,TGTGCCAGCAGCCAAGGGAGGGCCTACGAGCAGTACTTC,CASSQGRAYEQYF
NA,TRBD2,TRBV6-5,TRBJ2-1,TGTGCCAGTAGAACCGGGGGGGCCCGGGGCAATGAGCAGTTCTTC,CASRTGGARGNEQFF
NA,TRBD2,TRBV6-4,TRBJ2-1,TGTGCCAGCAGTATGGGACTAGCGGCATACAATGAGCAGTTCTTC,CASSMGLAAYNEQFF
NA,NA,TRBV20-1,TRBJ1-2,TGCAGTGCTAGAGGGCCCTATGGCTACACCTTC,CSARGPYGYTF
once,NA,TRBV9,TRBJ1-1,TGTGCCAGCAGCTCTTCTATGAACACTGAAGCTTTCTTT,CASSSSMNTEAFF
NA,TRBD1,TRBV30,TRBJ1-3,TGTGCCTGGGGGACAGGCTCTGGAAACACCATATATTTT,CAWGTGSGNTIYF
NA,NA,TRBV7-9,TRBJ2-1,TGTGCCAGCAGCTCAGGGGGGAGTGAGCAGTTCTTC,CASSSGGSEQFF
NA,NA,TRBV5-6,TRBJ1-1,TGTGCCAGCAGCGGGACTGGTTTACTCACTGAAGCTTTCTTT,CASSGTGLLTEAFF
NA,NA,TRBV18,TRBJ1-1,TGTGCCAGCTCGACCAGGGAGGACACTGAAGCTTTCTTT,CASSTREDTEAFF
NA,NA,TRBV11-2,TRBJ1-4,TGTGCCAGCAGCCGATCGGATGTGAGGGAAAAACTGTTTTTT,CASSRSDVREKLFF
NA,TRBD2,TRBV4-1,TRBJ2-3,TGCGCCAGCAGAAGGAGCGGGGGGGCCGGTACAGATACGCAGTATTTT,CASRRSGGAGTDTQYF
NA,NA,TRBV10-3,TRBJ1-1,TGTGCCATCAGTGAGTCCAGGGACATGAACACTGAAGCTTTCTTT,CAISESRDMNTEAFF
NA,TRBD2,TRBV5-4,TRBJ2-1,TGTGCCAGCAGCTTGGGAGGACTAGCGGGGGGGCTATACAATGAGCAGTTCTTC,CASSLGGLAGGLYNEQFF
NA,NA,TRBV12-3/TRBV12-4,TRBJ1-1,TGTGCCAGCAGTTCTCCAGGCAGGGAAGCTTTCTTT,CASSSPGREAFF
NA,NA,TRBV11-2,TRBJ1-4,TGTGCCAGCAGCCTTAGCGGGGCGGCAAATGAAAAACTGTTTTTT,CASSLSGAANEKLFF
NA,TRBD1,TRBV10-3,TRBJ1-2,TGTGCCACCGGCGGACAGGGAGGTTCTACCTATGGCTACACCTTC,CATGGQGGSTYGYTF
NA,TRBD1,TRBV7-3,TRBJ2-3,TGTGCCAGCAGCTTAGGCCCACCGGGACAGGGAAGAGACTCAGATACGCAGTATTTT,CASSLGPPGQGRDSDTQYF
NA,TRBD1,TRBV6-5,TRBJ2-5,TGTGCCAGCAGTTCCTGGACAGGTGGGGAGACCCAGTACTTC,CASSSWTGGETQYF
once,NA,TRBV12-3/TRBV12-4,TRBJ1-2,TGTGCCACCCGAGCAGGCAGCTACTATGGCTACACCTTC,CATRAGSYYGYTF
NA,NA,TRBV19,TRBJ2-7,TGTGCCAGTAGTACCAGGAACCGACAGCCTCAGTACTTC,CASSTRNRQPQYF
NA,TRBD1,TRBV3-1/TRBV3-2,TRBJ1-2,TGTGCCAGCAGCCAAGATCAGGCAGGGGGCTATGGCTACACCTTC,CASSQDQAGGYGYTF
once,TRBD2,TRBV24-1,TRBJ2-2,TGTGCCACCAGTGATTTGGGACTAGCGGGGATTTCCGGGGAGCTGTTTTTT,CATSDLGLAGISGELFF
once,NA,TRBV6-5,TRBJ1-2,TGTGCCAGCAGTTTGCGGGGCTGGGGAGAGGGCTACACCTTC,CASSLRGWGEGYTF
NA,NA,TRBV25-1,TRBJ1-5,TGTGCCAGCAGTGGGGTAACGGGAGGACCGGGATCGCCCCAGCATTTT,CASSGVTGGPGSPQHF
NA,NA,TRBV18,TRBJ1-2,TGTGCCAGCTCACCACCCAGGGGAGATGGCTACACCTTC,CASSPPRGDGYTF
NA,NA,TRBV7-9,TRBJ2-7,TGTGCCAGCAGCGCCCAAGAGGGCCCCTACGAGCAGTACTTC,CASSAQEGPYEQYF
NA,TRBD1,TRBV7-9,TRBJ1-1,TGTGCCAGCAGCACTACCAACGACAGGGAGGCTTTCTTT,CASSTTNDREAFF
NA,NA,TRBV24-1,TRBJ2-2,TGTGCCACCAGTGATCCGGGGATTAACACCGGGGAGCTGTTTTTT,CATSDPGINTGELFF
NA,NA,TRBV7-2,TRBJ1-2,TGTGCCAGCAGCTTGACAGCCGAGTGGGGCTACACCTTC,CASSLTAEWGYTF
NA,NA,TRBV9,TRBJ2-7,TGTGCCAGCGGAGGACAGAACTACGAGCAGTACTTC,CASGGQNYEQYF
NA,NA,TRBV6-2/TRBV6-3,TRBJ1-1,TGTGCCAGCAGTTACGGCAGGGGCAGTGAAGCTTTCTTT,CASSYGRGSEAFF
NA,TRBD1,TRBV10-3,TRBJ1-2,TGTGCCATCAGTGGAACAGGGGGCAGTGGCTACACCTTC,CAISGTGGSGYTF
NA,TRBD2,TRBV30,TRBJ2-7,TGTGCCTGGAGTGTAGGCGGGAGCTCCTACGAGCAGTACTTC,CAWSVGGSSYEQYF
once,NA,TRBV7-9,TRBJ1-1,TGTGCCAGCAGCTTAGGCCGGGGGAACACTGAAGCTTTCTTT,CASSLGRGNTEAFF
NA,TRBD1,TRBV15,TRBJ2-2,TGTGCCACCAGCGGACAGGGGGTTCCCACCGGGGAGCTGTTTTTT,CATSGQGVPTGELFF